The rows below give T cell receptor beta chains drawn from one sample of a study of blood T cell repertoires in COVID-19. Repertoires were generated with immunoSEQ multiplex PCR, while TCRdb's copy carries only in-frame clones and drops some. The table records approximately 140,000 clones, around 81% of them present only once. Sequencing input: peripheral blood. The receptors were gathered from a man aged 35 to 55 with active or convalescent COVID-19. The CDR3 runs from the conserved cysteine through the conserved F or W. D genes are given only for firm matches. A row's size may be missing; if present it is once, few, many or a size class.

TRBJ2-1 | TRBV6-2/TRBV6-3 | TRBD2 | - | CASSYSSGGAYNEQFF | TGTGCCAGCAGTTACTCTAGCGGGGGGGCCTACAATGAGCAGTTCTTC
TRBJ2-3 | TRBV3-1/TRBV3-2 | - | - | CASSQFEGTQYF | TGTGCCAGCAGCCAATTCGAGGGTACGCAGTATTTT
TRBJ1-4 | TRBV5-1 | - | - | CASKDYDREKLFF | TGCGCCAGCAAGGACTATGACCGTGAAAAACTGTTTTTT
TRBJ2-1 | TRBV7-2 | TRBD2 | - | CASSLSRGVDEQFF | TGTGCCAGCAGCTTGAGTCGGGGGGTCGATGAGCAGTTCTTC
TRBJ2-5 | TRBV12-3/TRBV12-4 | - | - | CASRPTGSETQYF | TGTGCCAGCAGGCCGACAGGTTCCGAGACCCAGTACTTC
TRBJ2-3 | TRBV5-1 | - | - | CASNIGREGDTQYF | TGCGCCAGCAATATAGGCAGGGAAGGAGATACGCAGTATTTT
TRBJ2-3 | TRBV6-2/TRBV6-3 | - | - | CASSYSIAFRGGTDTQYF | TGTGCCAGCAGTTACTCGATAGCATTTCGAGGGGGTACAGATACGCAGTATTTT
TRBJ1-3 | TRBV27 | - | - | CAGGTGLLGNTIYF | TGTGCCGGAGGGACGGGACTCCTTGGAAACACCATATATTTT
TRBJ1-2 | TRBV3-1/TRBV3-2 | - | few | CASSQDQPGFNYGYTF | TGTGCCAGCAGCCAAGATCAGCCCGGGTTTAACTATGGCTACACCTTC
TRBJ2-7 | TRBV10-3 | - | - | CAIRSLEASYEQYF | TGTGCCATCAGGAGCCTAGAGGCCTCCTACGAGCAGTACTTC
TRBJ1-2 | TRBV4-1 | - | - | CASSQEAGASGGYTF | TGCGCCAGCAGCCAAGAGGCAGGGGCCTCCGGGGGCTACACCTTC
TRBJ2-7 | TRBV3-1/TRBV3-2 | - | - | CASSLRLGGGNEQYF | TGTGCCAGCAGCCTGAGACTAGGCGGAGGTAACGAGCAGTACTTC
TRBJ2-7 | TRBV3-1/TRBV3-2 | - | - | CASTNGDYVGQYF | TGTGCCAGCACCAACGGGGATTACGTCGGGCAGTACTTC
TRBJ1-1 | TRBV9 | TRBD1 | - | CASSANRDRGQVTEAFF | TGTGCCAGCAGCGCGAACCGGGACAGGGGGCAAGTCACTGAAGCTTTCTTT
TRBJ1-2 | TRBV9 | - | - | CASSVEREAVNYGYTF | TGTGCCAGCAGCGTAGAGAGGGAGGCAGTGAACTATGGCTACACCTTC
TRBJ2-1 | TRBV19 | TRBD2 | - | CASSSLAGVTEQFF | TGTGCCAGTAGTTCGCTAGCGGGGGTGACTGAGCAGTTCTTC
TRBJ2-7 | TRBV6-5 | - | few | CASSYTKNSDEQYF | TGTGCCAGCAGTTACACGAAGAATAGCGACGAGCAGTACTTC
TRBJ2-7 | TRBV27 | - | - | CASSPSQGRGEQYF | TGTGCCAGCAGTCCTAGCCAGGGGAGGGGAGAGCAGTACTTC
TRBJ1-5 | TRBV6-5 | - | - | CLTGSNQPQHF | TGTCTGACAGGTAGCAATCAGCCCCAGCATTTT
TRBJ1-5 | TRBV2 | - | - | CASSDAGSNQPQHF | TGTGCCAGCAGTGATGCAGGGAGCAATCAGCCCCAGCATTTT
TRBJ1-5 | TRBV6-5 | - | once | CASSYAGRNQPQHF | TGTGCCAGCAGTTACGCAGGGAGGAATCAGCCCCAGCATTTT
TRBJ1-5 | TRBV7-6 | - | - | CASSLGRITNQPQHF | TGTGCCAGCAGCTTAGGGAGGATTACCAATCAGCCCCAGCATTTT
TRBJ2-5 | TRBV7-2 | - | - | CASSSYGGTQGQYF | TGTGCCAGCAGCTCCTACGGCGGGACGCAGGGCCAGTACTTC
TRBJ2-7 | TRBV5-4 | TRBD2 | - | CASSPTSGAPEQYF | TGTGCCAGCAGCCCGACTAGCGGGGCCCCCGAGCAGTACTTC
TRBJ2-6 | TRBV29-1 | - | - | CSAQQGTGANVLTF | TGCAGCGCCCAGCAGGGAACCGGGGCCAACGTCCTGACTTTC
TRBJ2-3 | TRBV9 | TRBD2 | - | CASSAETSGVSTDTQYF | TGTGCCAGCAGCGCGGAGACTAGCGGGGTTAGCACAGATACGCAGTATTTT
TRBJ1-5 | TRBV11-2 | TRBD1 | - | CASSWTGAGHQPQHF | TGTGCCAGCAGCTGGACAGGGGCTGGGCATCAGCCCCAGCATTTT
TRBJ1-1 | TRBV9 | - | - | CASSVVGGALNTEAFF | TGTGCCAGCAGCGTAGTTGGGGGGGCCTTAAACACTGAAGCTTTCTTT
TRBJ2-7 | TRBV2 | TRBD2 | - | CASSLLAGDSYEQYF | TGTGCCAGCAGTTTACTAGCGGGGGACTCCTACGAGCAGTACTTC
TRBJ1-4 | TRBV5-1 | - | - | CASSRPGVGEKLFF | TGCGCCAGCAGCAGGCCAGGGGTTGGCGAAAAACTGTTTTTT
TRBJ1-1 | TRBV5-5 | TRBD1 | - | CASSLGQGMGNTEAFF | TGTGCCAGCAGCCTGGGACAGGGGATGGGGAACACTGAAGCTTTCTTT
TRBJ1-2 | TRBV5-1 | TRBD1 | few | CASSLGQAFYGYTF | TGCGCCAGCAGCTTAGGACAGGCCTTCTATGGCTACACCTTC
TRBJ2-7 | TRBV5-1 | TRBD1 | - | CASFLPKMDRGFSYEQYF | TGCGCCAGCTTCCTCCCGAAAATGGACAGGGGTTTCTCCTACGAGCAGTACTTC
TRBJ1-1 | TRBV6-5 | TRBD1 | - | CAEGGQGFSEAFF | TGTGCCGAAGGGGGACAGGGGTTCTCTGAAGCTTTCTTT
TRBJ2-7 | TRBV29-1 | TRBD1 | - | CSVETGGGEQYF | TGCAGCGTAGAAACAGGGGGCGGCGAGCAGTACTTC
TRBJ1-4 | TRBV9 | - | - | CASSRPGERLFF | TGTGCCAGCAGCCGACCGGGGGAAAGGCTGTTTTTT
TRBJ2-3 | TRBV6-4 | TRBD2 | few | CASRPRASGGARVTDTQYF | TGTGCCAGCAGGCCCCGGGCTAGCGGGGGGGCCCGGGTTACAGATACGCAGTATTTT
TRBJ2-5 | TRBV12-5 | TRBD1 | - | CASGSGTGGIKETQYF | TGTGCTAGTGGTTCTGGGACAGGGGGGATTAAGGAGACCCAGTACTTC
TRBJ1-5 | TRBV7-9 | - | medium-sized | CASSYPSQPQHF | TGTGCCAGCAGCTATCCTTCTCAGCCCCAGCATTTT
TRBJ2-7 | TRBV5-5 | TRBD2 | - | CASSYEGGSGISYEQYF | TGTGCCAGCAGCTATGAGGGAGGGTCCGGAATCTCCTACGAGCAGTACTTC
TRBJ1-4 | TRBV13 | - | - | CASSSHSWGEKLFF | TGTGCCAGCAGTTCACACTCTTGGGGCGAAAAACTGTTTTTT
TRBJ2-3 | TRBV27 | TRBD2 | - | CASSLTGIGRGALDTQYF | TGTGCCAGCAGTCTTACCGGCATAGGGCGGGGGGCGTTAGATACGCAGTATTTT
TRBJ1-1 | TRBV7-3 | TRBD1 | - | CASSPTGAGTEAFF | TGTGCCAGCAGCCCAACAGGGGCAGGCACTGAAGCTTTCTTT
TRBJ2-3 | TRBV7-3 | TRBD2 | - | CASSPGSGGKDTQYF | TGTGCCAGCAGCCCTGGCAGCGGGGGGAAGGATACGCAGTATTTT
TRBJ1-5 | TRBV19 | - | - | CASSPTGFGQPQHF | TGTGCCAGTAGTCCCACCGGGTTCGGTCAGCCCCAGCATTTT
TRBJ2-1 | TRBV19 | - | - | CASSRLRGTPQDEQFF | TGTGCCAGTAGTCGCCTTCGAGGTACTCCCCAAGATGAGCAGTTCTTC
TRBJ1-1 | TRBV9 | - | few | CASSEQVENTEAFF | TGTGCCAGCAGCGAGCAGGTGGAAAACACTGAAGCTTTCTTT
TRBJ1-4 | TRBV14 | TRBD1 | - | CASSPSWTGVEKLFF | TGTGCCAGCAGCCCATCTTGGACAGGGGTTGAAAAACTGTTTTTT